This TCR beta chain originates from a study of low-dose radiotherapy and immunotherapy resistance in tumors. On the study more broadly: Participants in Cohort 1 were administered 0.5 Gy per fraction at 2-week intervals, to a cumulative dose of 6.5 Gy. The regimen for patients comprised intravenous nivolumab 240 mg every two weeks plus intravenous ipilimumab 1 mg/kg every six weeks. Once cycle 1 day 1 began, patients took oral aspirin 300 mg daily for four cycles.

This CDR3 is 13 amino acids long. The V and J ends lost 2 bases and 5 bases, in that order; junction bases with no gene match: 0. The V gene's germline CDR1 is SQVTM and CDR2 ANQGSEA. Both TCRalpha and TCRbeta chains were reverse transcribed with V-gene-specific primers. TCRs were amplified for about 18 PCR cycles with a constant-region primer and V-primer adapter. TCRdb reprocessed the reads via MiXCR and lists one record per CDR3 protein. The sample gives about 64,000 distinct CDR3 sequences, approximately 26% of which show up once; 5.5% to 8% is in the top ten. Time point meaning: before trial treatment. The patients who were eligible all carried advanced solid tumors that lacked tumor-infiltrating lymphocytes, meaning the tumors were TIL-negative.

The sample consisted of PBMCs, taken before treatment. The sequence was collected from a male donor with rectosigmoid adenocarcinoma. This sequence joins TRBV29-1 and TRBJ2-5; 12 bases line up with TRBD2. The CDR3 DNA sequence: TGCAGCGTTGAACTAGCGGGAGGGGAGACCCAGTACTTC. Its translation is CSVELAGGETQYF.